This TCR beta chain derives from a study of T cell clonotyping in hematopoietic cell transplantation. Using immunoSEQ multiplex PCR, the repertoire was profiled, and TCRdb retains in-frame clones only, with some absent. The table includes roughly 11,000 clones, 89% detected once. Germline CDR1 LNHNV, CDR2 YYDKDF (reference sequence). The CDR3 length is 16 residues. Trimming took 5 bases from V and 0 from J; bases not matched to a gene: 5. The receptor was isolated from a human donor who either received an allogeneic hematopoietic cell transplant for a myeloid malignancy or was a related donor (not recorded which). Some clones in this sample may be carry-over from other donors' samples. The genes are TRBV15 and TRBJ2-1; TRBD2 agrees at 9 bases. The sequencing sample was made of peripheral blood mononuclear cells. The CDR3 region is CATSGGLALSYNEQFF. CDR3 nucleotides: TGTGCCACCAGCGGGGGACTAGCCCTCTCCTACAATGAGCAGTTCTTC. Filled out from reference TRBV15 and TRBJ2-1, the complete variable domain reads DAMVIQNPRYQVTQFGKPVTLSCSQTLNHNVMYWYQQKSSQAPKLLFHYYDKDFNNEADTPDNFQSRRPNTSFCFLDIRSPGLGDTAMYLCATSGGLALSYNEQFFGPGTRLTVL.